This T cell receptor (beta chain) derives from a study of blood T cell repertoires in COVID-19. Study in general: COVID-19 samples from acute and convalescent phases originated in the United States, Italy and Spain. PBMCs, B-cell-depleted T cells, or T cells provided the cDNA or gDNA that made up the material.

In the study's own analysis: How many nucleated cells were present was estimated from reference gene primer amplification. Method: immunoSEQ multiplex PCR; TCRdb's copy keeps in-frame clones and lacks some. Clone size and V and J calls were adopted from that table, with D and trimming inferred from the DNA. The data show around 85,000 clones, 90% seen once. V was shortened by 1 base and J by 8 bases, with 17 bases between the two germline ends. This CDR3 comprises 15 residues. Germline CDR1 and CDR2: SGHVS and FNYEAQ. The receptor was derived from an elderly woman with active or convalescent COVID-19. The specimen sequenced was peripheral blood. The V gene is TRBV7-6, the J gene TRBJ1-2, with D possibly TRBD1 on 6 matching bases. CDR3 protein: CASSLEETGAAGYTF. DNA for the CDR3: TGTGCCAGCAGCTTAGAGGAGACAGGAGCTGCGGGCTACACCTTC. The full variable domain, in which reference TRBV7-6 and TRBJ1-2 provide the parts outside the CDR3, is GAGVSQSPRYKVTKRGQDVALRCDPISGHVSLYWYRQALGQGPEFLTYFNYEAQQDKSGLPNDRFSAERPEGSISTLTIQRTEQRDSAMYRCASSLEETGAAGYTFGSGTRLTVV.